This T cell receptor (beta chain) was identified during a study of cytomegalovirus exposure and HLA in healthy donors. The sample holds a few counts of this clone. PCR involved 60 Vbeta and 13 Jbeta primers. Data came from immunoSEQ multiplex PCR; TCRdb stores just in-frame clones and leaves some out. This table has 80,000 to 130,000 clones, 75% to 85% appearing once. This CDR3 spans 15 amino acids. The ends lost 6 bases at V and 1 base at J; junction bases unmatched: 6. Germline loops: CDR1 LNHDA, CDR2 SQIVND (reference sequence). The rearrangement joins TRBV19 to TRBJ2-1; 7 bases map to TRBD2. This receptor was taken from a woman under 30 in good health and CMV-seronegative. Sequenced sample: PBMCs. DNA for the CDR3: TGTGCCAGTAGCCCGACTAGCTGGTCCTACAATGAGCAGTTCTTC. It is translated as CASSPTSWSYNEQFF.